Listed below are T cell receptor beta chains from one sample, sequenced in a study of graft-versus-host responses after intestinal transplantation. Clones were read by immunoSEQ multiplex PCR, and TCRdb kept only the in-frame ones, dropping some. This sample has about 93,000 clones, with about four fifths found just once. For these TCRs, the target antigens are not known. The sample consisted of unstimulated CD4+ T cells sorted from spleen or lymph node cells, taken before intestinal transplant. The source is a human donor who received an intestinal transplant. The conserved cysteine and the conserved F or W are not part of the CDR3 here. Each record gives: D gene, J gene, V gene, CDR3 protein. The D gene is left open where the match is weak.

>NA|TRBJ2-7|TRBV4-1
ASSPLGFRKQY
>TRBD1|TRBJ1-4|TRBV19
ASSSGQPNEKLF
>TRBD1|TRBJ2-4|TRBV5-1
ASSLGAGGDIQY
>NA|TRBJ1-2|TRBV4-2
ASSQVKDSGYT
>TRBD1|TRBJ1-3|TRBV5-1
ASSARQGAIASGNTIY
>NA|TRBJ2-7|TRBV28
ASSLVRRNSYEQY
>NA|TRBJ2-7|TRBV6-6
ASSYGRTYEQY
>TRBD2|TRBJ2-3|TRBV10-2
ASSEEAGGWADTQY
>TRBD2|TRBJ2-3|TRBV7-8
ASSRASGSTDTQY
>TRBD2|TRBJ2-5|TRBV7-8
ASISTTSGFQETQY
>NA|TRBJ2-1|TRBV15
ATSKEGLSYNEQF
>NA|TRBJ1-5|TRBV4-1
ASSQVWTDNQPQH
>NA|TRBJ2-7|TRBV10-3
AISPQAGTYEQY
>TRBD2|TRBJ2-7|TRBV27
ASRLTSGLGEQY
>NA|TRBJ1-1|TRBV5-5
ASTENDRRNTEAF
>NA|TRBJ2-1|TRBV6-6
ASSRVVNEQF
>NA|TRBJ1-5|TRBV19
ASSILAGAKH
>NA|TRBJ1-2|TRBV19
ASSILQGRGYT
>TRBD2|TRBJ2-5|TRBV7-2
ASSLGGVSQETQY
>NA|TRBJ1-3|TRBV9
ASSPNPGISGNTIY
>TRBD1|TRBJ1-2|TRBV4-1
ASSQALRGQSYGYT
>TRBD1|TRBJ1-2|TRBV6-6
ASSYPGGIYGYT
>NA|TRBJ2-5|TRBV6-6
ASSSEETQY
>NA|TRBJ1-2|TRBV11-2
ASSSPHRRANYGYT
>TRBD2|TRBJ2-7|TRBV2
ASSESTSGGEQY